The 27 T cell receptor beta chains below come from one sample, sequenced in a study of cytomegalovirus exposure and HLA in healthy donors. The PCR was carried out with 60 Vbeta primers and 13 Jbeta primers. Generated by immunoSEQ multiplex PCR, the TCRdb table keeps only in-frame clones and is missing some. This table holds 210,000 or so clones, 75% to 90% found once. Sequencing input: PBMCs. The receptors stem from a young woman in good health and CMV-seronegative.

V and J are TRBV29-1 and TRBJ2-7; 13 nucleotides align to TRBD2. V lost 5 bases, J lost 2 bases, and 6 bases stayed unmatched. The CDR3 is 15 residues long. Per germline, CDR1 SQVTM and CDR2 ANQGSEA. Written as DNA, the CDR3 is TGCAGCGTTTACGGACTAGCGGGGGCCGCCTACGAGCAGTACTTC. Translating gives CSVYGLAGAAYEQYF.

The V gene is TRBV9, the J gene TRBJ2-5, with a possible D match to TRBD2 (5 bases). Per germline, CDR1 SGDLS and CDR2 YYNGEE. The CDR3 extends over 15 amino acids. V was shortened by 4 bases and J by 4 bases, with 17 bases between the two germline ends. In DNA, the CDR3 is TGTGCCAGCAGCCAAAACGGGATGGGTGGAGAGACCCAGTACTTC. This translates into CASSQNGMGGETQYF.

The chain joins TRBV6-8 to TRBJ2-2; TRBD2 might be the D (6 bases). V gave up 8 bases and J gave up 1 base, with 14 bases separating them. Germline V gene data show CDR1 as MNHGY and CDR2 as SAAAGT. The CDR3 extends over 15 amino acids. The CDR3 DNA sequence: TGTGCCAGCCTTACGGGACTGTTGAACACCGGGGAGCTGTTTTTT. Its translation is CASLTGLLNTGELFF.

Here the CDR3 reads CASSRTSAGIISPLHF. CDR3 coding DNA: TGCGCCAGCAGCCGCACCTCGGCAGGGATAATTTCACCCCTCCACTTT. The chain combines TRBV10-2 with TRBJ1-6; D possibly corresponds to TRBD1 (5 bases). In germline, CDR1 is WSHSY, CDR2 SAAADI. CDR3 length: 16 residues. Trimming shortened V by 6 bases and J by 9 bases, and 21 bases separated the two germline ends.

The rearrangement joins TRBV30 to TRBJ2-7, with 8 nucleotides matching TRBD2. Germline loops: CDR1 GTSNPN, CDR2 SVGIG (reference sequence). The V and J ends lost 5 bases and 1 base, in that order; junction bases with no gene match: 1. CDR3 length: 12 amino acids. The CDR3 DNA reads TGTGCCTGGGAGCGGGGGTCCTACGAGCAGTACTTC. Translated, it gives CAWERGSYEQYF.

The chain employs TRBV6-5 and TRBJ1-2; a possible D gene is TRBD1 (6 bases). Trimming took 4 bases from V and 1 from J, leaving 10 bases between them. This CDR3 contains 14 residues. The V gene's germline CDR1 is MNHEY and CDR2 SVGAGI. CDR3 loop: CASSSGVVNYGYTF. CDR3 sequence (DNA): TGTGCCAGCAGTTCAGGGGTCGTTAACTATGGCTACACCTTC.

The CDR3 region is CASMGVGTSGRAYNEQFF. CDR3 coding DNA: TGTGCCAGCATGGGTGTTGGGACTAGCGGGAGGGCTTACAATGAGCAGTTCTTC. V and J are TRBV27 and TRBJ2-1; 16 bases agree with TRBD2. Germline lookup yields CDR1 MNHEY and CDR2 SMNVEV (reference sequence). The CDR3 is made up of 18 amino acids. The junction had 10 bases not matched to a gene; V was cut back by 7 bases and J by 4 bases.

The rearrangement links TRBV5-6 to TRBJ2-5; 8 bases are a match to TRBD1. This CDR3 is built from 14 residues. Germline V gene data show CDR1 as SGHDT and CDR2 as YYEEEE. The junction had 5 bases not matched to a gene; V was cut back by 4 bases and J by 3 bases. The CDR3 protein is CASSLKDREETQYF. The CDR3 bases are TGTGCCAGCAGCCTTAAGGACAGGGAAGAGACCCAGTACTTC.

The chain recombines TRBV19 with TRBJ2-5, with a possible D match to TRBD2 (6 bases). From germline, CDR1 is LNHDA and CDR2 SQIVND (reference sequence). This CDR3 is 12 amino acids long. With 5 bases removed from V and 5 bases from J, the gap between germline ends came to 9 bases. This CDR3 reads CASSRGRETQYF. In DNA form, the CDR3 reads TGTGCCAGTAGTCGTGGGAGGGAGACCCAGTACTTC.

Notes on this clone: In the same sample, other DNA sequences code for this CDR3. The V gene is TRBV5-1, the J gene TRBJ2-5; 8 positions match TRBD1. The CDR3 is 14 residues long. CDR1 SGHRS and CDR2 YFSETQ come from the germline V gene. V gave up 4 bases and J gave up 1 base; unmatched junction bases: 3. Here the CDR3 reads CASSLGQGQETQYF. In DNA, the CDR3 is TGCGCCAGCAGCCTTGGACAGGGCCAAGAGACCCAGTACTTC.

V usage is TRBV10-1 and J usage is TRBJ2-1; D is possibly TRBD1 (6 bases). The CDR3 contains 16 residues. V was clipped by 0 bases and J by 8 bases, with 17 bases between them. CDR1 and CDR2 from the germline V gene are WNHNN and SYGVQD (reference sequence). CDR3 protein: CASSESYTTGTHEQFF. The CDR3 region has the DNA TGCGCCAGCAGTGAGTCATATACGACAGGTACCCATGAGCAGTTCTTC.

The chain's CDR3 is CATTFGGDEQYF. The CDR3 coding sequence is TGTGCCACCACATTCGGGGGTGACGAGCAGTACTTC. J is TRBJ2-5 and V is TRBV19; TRBD2 is a possible D gene (6 bases). Gene TRBJ2-7 matches the end of the DNA better, so the J call may be wrong. The length of the CDR3 is 12 residues. CDR1 LNHDA and CDR2 SQIVND come from the germline V gene (reference sequence).

This clone was counted once. The gene calls are TRBV6-4 and TRBJ1-1; tentative D call: TRBD1 (5 bases). The CDR3 sequence is 14 residues long. Germline lookup yields CDR1 MRHNA and CDR2 SNTAGT. V was cut by 6 bases and J by 3 bases, with 14 bases left in between. The CDR3 loop reads CASRKQAGYTEAFF. The CDR3 DNA is TGTGCCAGCAGAAAACAGGCTGGCTACACTGAAGCTTTCTTT.

The chain employs TRBV4-1 and TRBJ1-4, with D perhaps matching TRBD1 (6 bases). In germline, CDR1 is MGHRA, CDR2 YSYEKL. This CDR3 has 14 amino acids. V shed 1 base and J shed 7 bases, with 10 bases lying between them. As DNA, the CDR3 is TGCGCCAGCAGCCAAGGCCAGGGGAGTGAAAAACTGTTTTTT. As protein: CASSQGQGSEKLFF.

The chain joins TRBV6-6 to TRBJ2-2, with TRBD2 identical over 11 bases. CDR1 is MNHNY and CDR2 is SVGAGI in the germline V gene (reference sequence). Unmatched junction bases numbered 3, after V lost 2 bases and J lost 4 bases. The CDR3 loop spans 16 amino acids. The CDR3 sequence: CASSYTSGGITGELFF. The CDR3 DNA is TGTGCCAGCAGTTACACTAGCGGGGGTATCACCGGGGAGCTGTTTTTT.

As DNA, the CDR3 is TGTGCCAGCAGCCAAGAAATAAGACAGAAGGGTGAAAAACTGTTTTTT. Its protein is CASSQEIRQKGEKLFF. V and J are TRBV4-2 and TRBJ1-4, with a weak D call TRBD1 (5 bases). The CDR3 loop spans 16 amino acids. Germline loops: CDR1 LGHNA, CDR2 YNFKEQ. V was pared by 0 bases and J by 7 bases, with 15 bases between.

The CDR3 loop is CASPALRVFQSSNYGYTF. The CDR3, as DNA: TGTGCCAGCCCGGCCTTGAGGGTCTTCCAGTCTTCTAACTATGGCTACACCTTC. This chain links TRBV5-4 with TRBJ1-2; D gene unclear. The CDR3 extends over 18 amino acids. V gave up 7 bases and J gave up 0 bases, with 25 bases separating them. Per germline, CDR1 SGHNT and CDR2 YYREEE (reference sequence).

The chain carries TRBV10-3 and TRBJ2-1, with TRBD2 matching 9 bases. Germline V gene lookup returns CDR1 ENHRY and CDR2 SYGVKD. This CDR3 is built from 14 residues. J lost 3 bases, V lost 7 bases, and 4 bases had no gene match. The CDR3 is CAITPTSGYNEQFF. The CDR3 DNA reads TGTGCCATCACCCCGACTAGCGGCTACAATGAGCAGTTCTTC.

The chain recombines TRBV4-2 with TRBJ2-4; 7 positions agree with TRBD2. Germline CDR1 reads LGHNA; CDR2 reads YNFKEQ. V lost 0 bases to trimming and J lost 13 bases; unmatched junction nucleotides: 18. CDR3 length: 17 amino acids. For the CDR3, the DNA is TGTGCCAGCAGCCAAGAAGGAGCGCGGACTAGTGAGGAAGTACAGTACTTC. It specifies CASSQEGARTSEEVQYF.

V is TRBV4-2 and J is TRBJ2-5, with TRBD1 matching over 10 bases. The better agreement between TRBJ2-7 and the DNA end casts doubt on the J call. This CDR3 has 17 amino acids. Germline V gene sequence: CDR1 LGHNA, CDR2 YNFKEQ. CDR3 region: CASSQVSAGTGAYEQYF. CDR3 coding DNA: TGTGCCAGCAGCCAAGTGAGCGCCGGGACAGGGGCCTACGAGCAGTACTTC.

DNA of the CDR3: TGTGCCACCAAAGTGGGGGGGTTGGGGTACCAAGAGACCCAGTACTTC. Translating gives CATKVGGLGYQETQYF. The chain joins TRBV15 to TRBJ2-5, with 7 bases that match TRBD2. The CDR3 consists of 16 residues. J lost 0 bases, V lost 7 bases, and 11 bases had no gene match. The germline V gene has CDR1 LNHNV and CDR2 YYDKDF (reference sequence).

This clone was picked up one time. The chain joins TRBV7-6 to TRBJ1-5, with D perhaps matching TRBD1 (5 bases). Germline values: CDR1 SGHVS, CDR2 FNYEAQ. V was cut by 5 bases and J by 4 bases, with 9 bases left in between. The CDR3 has 13 amino acids. CDR3 sequence: CASSRGGNQPQHF. The CDR3 DNA reads TGTGCCAGCAGCCGCGGGGGGAATCAGCCCCAGCATTTT.

The gene calls are TRBV6-5 and TRBJ1-3; perhaps TRBD1 as D (5 bases). Germline lookup yields CDR1 MNHEY and CDR2 SVGAGI. The CDR3 is 14 amino acids. Trimming left V 5 bases short and J 3 bases short, with 11 bases between. CDR3 sequence: CASSRGGVGNTIYF. The CDR3, as DNA: TGTGCCAGCAGTCGTGGAGGGGTTGGAAACACCATATATTTT.

CDR3 in amino acids: CASRTSGRREVNTEAFF. DNA of the CDR3: TGCGCCAGCCGAACATCAGGGCGACGCGAGGTGAACACTGAAGCTTTCTTT. The chain combines TRBV4-1 with TRBJ1-1, with D possibly TRBD1 on 5 matching bases. This CDR3 spans 17 amino acids. V was cut by 8 bases and J by 0 bases, with 22 bases left in between. Germline CDR1 reads MGHRA; CDR2 reads YSYEKL.

The rearrangement joins TRBV6-1 to TRBJ1-5; 7 bases fit TRBD1. Germline assignment: CDR1 MNHNS and CDR2 SASEGT. This CDR3 is built from 18 residues. With V trimmed by 4 bases and J by 2 bases, 14 bases remained unmatched. The DNA for the CDR3 is TGTGCCAGCAGTGCTGACAGGGTCGTCTCGGGGGGCAATCAGCCCCAGCATTTT. Residues: CASSADRVVSGGNQPQHF.

This clone was found a few times. V usage is TRBV5-1 and J usage is TRBJ2-7; D unresolved. The germline V gene has CDR1 SGHRS and CDR2 YFSETQ. V was shortened by 3 bases and J by 1 base, with 20 bases between the two germline ends. The CDR3 is 17 residues long. The CDR3 loop is CASSSFSVRRLSYEQYF. DNA of the CDR3: TGCGCCAGCAGCTCCTTCTCCGTCCGGCGGTTATCCTACGAGCAGTACTTC.

V and J are TRBV4-3 and TRBJ1-2, with 8 bases fitting TRBD1. Germline V gives CDR1 LGHNA, CDR2 YSLEER. The CDR3 length is 16 residues. V lost 0 bases to trimming and J lost 5 bases; unmatched junction nucleotides: 8. The CDR3 loop reads CASSQEPGQVSYGYTF. Written as DNA, the CDR3 is TGCGCCAGCAGCCAAGAGCCGGGACAGGTTTCGTATGGCTACACCTTC.